This T cell receptor (beta chain) derives from a study of a mutant IDH1 vaccine in newly diagnosed glioma. Study in general: Either 4-6 weeks after radiotherapy alone or alongside temozolomide, vaccination was begun. Notes on the study in general: Patients mounted vaccine-induced immune responses in just over 90% of cases.

Germline V CDR1 and CDR2: GTSNPN, SVGIG (reference sequence). CDR3 size: 13 residues. The V end lost 1 base, the J end lost 1 base, and 7 bases lay between the germline ends. Profiling relied on immunoSEQ multiplex PCR, and the TCRdb table lists in-frame clones only, not all of them. Of around 40,000 clones in the sample, about 88% were seen once. Remarks on this clone: Its specificity is not known.

The time point here: week 23, last vaccination. Vaccine doses each comprised 300 ug of mutant IDH1 20-mer peptide, with topical imiquimod. The material sequenced was PBMCs, taken from a glioma patient whose treatment included an IDH1 peptide vaccine. The source of this sequence is a woman between 18 and 30 years old with glioma. Some clones in this sample may be carry-over from other donors' samples. The V call is TRBV30, the J call TRBJ2-5; D gene ambiguous. The CDR3 DNA sequence: TGTGCCTGGAGTGCATCAGCCCAAGAGACCCAGTACTTC. Translated: CAWSASAQETQYF.